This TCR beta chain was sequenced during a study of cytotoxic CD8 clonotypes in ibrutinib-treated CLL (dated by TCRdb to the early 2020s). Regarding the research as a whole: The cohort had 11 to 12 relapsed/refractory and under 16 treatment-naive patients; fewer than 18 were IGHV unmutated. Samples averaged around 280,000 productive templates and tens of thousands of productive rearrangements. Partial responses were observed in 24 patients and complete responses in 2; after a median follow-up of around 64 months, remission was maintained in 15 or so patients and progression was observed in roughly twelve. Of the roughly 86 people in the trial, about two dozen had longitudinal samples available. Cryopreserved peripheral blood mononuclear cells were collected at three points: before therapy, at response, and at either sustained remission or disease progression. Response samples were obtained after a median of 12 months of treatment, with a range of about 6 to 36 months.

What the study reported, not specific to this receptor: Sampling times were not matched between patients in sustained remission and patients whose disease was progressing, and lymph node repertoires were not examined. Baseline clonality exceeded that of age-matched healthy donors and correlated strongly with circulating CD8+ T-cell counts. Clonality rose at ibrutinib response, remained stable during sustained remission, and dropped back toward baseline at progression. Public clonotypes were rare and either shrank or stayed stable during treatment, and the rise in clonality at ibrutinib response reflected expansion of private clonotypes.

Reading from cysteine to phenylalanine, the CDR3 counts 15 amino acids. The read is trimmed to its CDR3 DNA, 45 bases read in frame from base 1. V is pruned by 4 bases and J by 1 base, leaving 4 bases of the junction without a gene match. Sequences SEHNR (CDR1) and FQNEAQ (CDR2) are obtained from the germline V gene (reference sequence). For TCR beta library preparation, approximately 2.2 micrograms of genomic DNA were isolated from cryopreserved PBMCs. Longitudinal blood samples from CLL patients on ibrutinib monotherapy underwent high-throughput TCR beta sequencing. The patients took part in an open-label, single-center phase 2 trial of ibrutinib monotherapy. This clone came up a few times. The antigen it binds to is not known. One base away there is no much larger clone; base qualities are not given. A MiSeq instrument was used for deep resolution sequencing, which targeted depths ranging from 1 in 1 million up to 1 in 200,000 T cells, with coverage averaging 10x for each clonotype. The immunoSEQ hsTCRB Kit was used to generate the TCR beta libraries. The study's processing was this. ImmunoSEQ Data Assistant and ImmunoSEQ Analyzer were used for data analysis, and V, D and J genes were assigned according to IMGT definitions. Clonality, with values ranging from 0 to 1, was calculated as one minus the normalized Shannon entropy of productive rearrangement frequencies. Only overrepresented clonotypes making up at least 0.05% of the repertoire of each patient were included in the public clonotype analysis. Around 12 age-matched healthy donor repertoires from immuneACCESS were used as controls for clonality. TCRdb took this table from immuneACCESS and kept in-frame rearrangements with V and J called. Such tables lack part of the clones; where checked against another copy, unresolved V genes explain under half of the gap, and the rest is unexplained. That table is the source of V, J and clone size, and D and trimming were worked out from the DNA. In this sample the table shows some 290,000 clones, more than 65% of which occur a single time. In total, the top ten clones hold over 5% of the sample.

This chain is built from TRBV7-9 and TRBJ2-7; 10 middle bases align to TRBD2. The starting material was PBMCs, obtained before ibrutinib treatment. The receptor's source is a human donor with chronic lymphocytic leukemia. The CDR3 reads CASSSGLAASYEQYF. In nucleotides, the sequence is TGTGCCAGCAGCTCCGGACTAGCGGCTTCCTACGAGCAGTACTTC.